Sequencing of this TCR beta chain was carried out in a study of T cells in tuberculosis. In the study overall: The T cells targeted glucose monomycolate, a mycobacterial lipid, via CD1B.

Time point described: new active TB diagnosis, blood taken before or within 7 days of starting treatment. Repertoires were generated with immunoSEQ multiplex PCR, while TCRdb's copy carries only in-frame clones and drops some. Of about 34,000 clones listed, approximately 93% are singletons. The germline gives CDR1 MNHEY, CDR2 SVGAGI. CDR3 size: 14 residues. With 8 bases removed from V and 2 bases from J, the gap between germline ends came to 13 bases. The origin of this receptor is an adult with tuberculosis. The rearrangement uses TRBV6-5 and TRBJ1-3; no clear D. The sequencing here drew on PBMCs, taken at tuberculosis diagnosis. This CDR3 reads CASRSTAPGNTIYF. DNA of the CDR3: TGTGCCAGCCGGTCCACAGCTCCTGGAAACACCATATATTTT.